The 23 T cell receptor beta chains reported below all come from one sample, sequenced in a study of identical twins. TCRdb passed the 5' RACE reads through MiXCR, listing each CDR3 protein once. The data show 310,000 or so distinct CDR3 sequences, 8% to 9.5% seen once. This sample also belongs to another study, concerning yellow fever vaccine responses in identical twins.

Sequencing input: CD8+ T cells sorted from blood. These receptors were collected from a woman aged 18 to 35 in good health.

The table lists this clonotype with many counts. The chain employs TRBV20-1 and TRBJ2-1; 10 nucleotides align to TRBD2. The CDR3 spans 14 residues. Trimming removed 6 bases from V and 3 bases from J; junction bases left unmatched: 5. Germline V lookup: CDR1 DFQATT, CDR2 SNEGSKA (reference sequence). Here the CDR3 reads CSAPLAGDYNEQFF. The CDR3 DNA is TGCAGTGCGCCGCTAGCGGGGGACTACAATGAGCAGTTCTTC.

A note on this clonotype: At one of its ends the junction is not consistent with the germline gene, which may arise from a read error. The rearrangement joins TRBV12-3 or TRBV12-4 to TRBJ2-7; 8 bases fit TRBD2. CDR3 size: 18 residues. The CDR3 DNA follows: TGTGCCCGCAGCTCATCATCCAGCGGGAGTCGTATATCCTACGAGCAGTACTTC. Residues: CARSSSSSGSRISYEQYF.

Many counts were recorded for this clonotype. This chain links TRBV20-1 with TRBJ2-7, with D tentatively TRBD2 (5 bases). The CDR3 spans 13 residues. Germline V gene sequence: CDR1 DFQATT, CDR2 SNEGSKA (reference sequence). The V gene lost 1 base and the J gene lost 3 bases, with 10 bases spanning the gap. This chain's CDR3 is CSARGTPHYEQYF. The CDR3 nucleotides are TGCAGTGCTAGAGGGACTCCTCACTACGAGCAGTACTTC.

This chain links TRBV7-3 with TRBJ2-2; 11 bases map to TRBD2. V gave up 5 bases and J gave up 1 base; unmatched junction bases: 3. There are 16 residues in the CDR3. The germline CDR1 and CDR2 sequences are SGHTA and FQGTGA. DNA of the CDR3: TGTGCCAGCAGCCACGGGACTAGCGGGAACACCGGGGAGCTGTTTTTT. Protein product: CASSHGTSGNTGELFF.

This clonotype has more than one count but fewer than ten. The chain joins TRBV27 to TRBJ2-7, with 7 bases fitting TRBD1. Germline CDR1 is MNHEY and CDR2 is SMNVEV (reference sequence). The junction had 4 bases not matched to a gene; V was cut back by 8 bases and J by 0 bases. The CDR3 extends over 13 amino acids. DNA of the CDR3: TGTGCCAGCGGGAACAGGGGCTCCTACGAGCAGTACTTC. Encoded protein: CASGNRGSYEQYF.

This clonotype was seen more than once but under ten times. The chain carries TRBV7-9 and TRBJ2-7, with 16 bases matching TRBD2. Trimming took 7 bases from V and 3 from J; bases not matched to a gene: 6. CDR3 length equals 16 residues. Germline CDR1 is SEHNR and CDR2 is FQNEAQ (reference sequence). The CDR3 here is CASKGLAGGPGYEQYF. The DNA for the CDR3 is TGTGCCAGCAAGGGACTAGCGGGAGGGCCTGGCTACGAGCAGTACTTC.

This clonotype was recorded at least ten times. This sequence joins TRBV7-9 and TRBJ2-1, with 10 bases lining up with TRBD2. V lost 6 bases, J lost 7 bases, and 12 bases stayed unmatched. The V gene's germline CDR1 is SEHNR and CDR2 FQNEAQ (reference sequence). This CDR3 has 16 amino acids. The CDR3 loop is CASRPRIAGGMNEQFF. As DNA, the CDR3 is TGTGCCAGCAGGCCCCGAATAGCGGGAGGTATGAATGAGCAGTTCTTC. Combining the CDR3 with reference TRBV7-9 and TRBJ2-1 gives the whole variable domain DTGVSQNPRHKITKRGQNVTFRCDPISEHNRLYWYRQTLGQGPEFLTYFQNEAQLEKSRLLSDRFSAERPKGSFSTLEIQRTEQGDSAMYLCASRPRIAGGMNEQFFGPGTRLTVL.

This chain joins TRBV7-3 and TRBJ2-7; 9 bases are a match to TRBD2. V shed 3 bases and J 4 bases; nucleotides not matched to a gene: 7. The CDR3 length is 15 residues. CDR1 is SGHTA, CDR2 FQGTGA, per germline. In DNA form, the CDR3 reads TGTGCCAGCAGCTTCGGGACTAGCATGCCTTACGAGCAGTACTTC. It yields the protein CASSFGTSMPYEQYF.

In this sample, this clonotype turned up many times. V is TRBV27 and J is TRBJ2-3, with TRBD2 matching 7 bases. Per germline, CDR1 MNHEY and CDR2 SMNVEV (reference sequence). This CDR3 has 15 residues. Trimming removed 4 bases from V and 2 bases from J; junction bases left unmatched: 6. The CDR3 here is CASSSHREVTDTQYF. CDR3 in DNA: TGTGCCAGCAGTTCTCATCGGGAGGTCACAGATACGCAGTATTTT.

The gene calls are TRBV7-9 and TRBJ2-7; no firm D call. CDR1 SEHNR and CDR2 FQNEAQ come from the germline V gene (reference sequence). The ends were cut back, 1 base at V and 5 bases at J, with 12 bases in the middle. This CDR3 has 14 amino acids. The CDR3 loop is CASSLDSGSHEQYF. The CDR3 bases are TGTGCCAGCAGCTTAGATAGTGGCAGCCACGAGCAGTACTTC.

This clonotype was detected many times. The chain has TRBV29-1 and TRBJ1-2, with a possible D match to TRBD1 (5 bases). Trimming pared 7 bases from V and 8 bases from J, leaving 20 bases between. CDR3 length: 13 residues. Germline V CDR1 and CDR2: SQVTM, ANQGSEA. The CDR3 here is CSAWGGGVYGYTF. CDR3 coding DNA: TGCAGCGCCTGGGGGGGAGGGGTATACGGCTACACCTTC.

This clonotype was counted many times. The chain employs TRBV28 and TRBJ2-1; 9 nucleotides match TRBD2. Unmatched junction bases numbered 4, after V lost 3 bases and J lost 4 bases. Germline-derived CDR1 and CDR2 are MDHEN and SYDVKM. The CDR3 totals 15 residues. The CDR3 nucleotides read TGTGCCAGCAGTTTTCAGGCGGGAGGGTACAATGAGCAGTTCTTC. This sequence encodes CASSFQAGGYNEQFF.

V is TRBV5-1 and J is TRBJ2-6, with D uncertain. V lost 2 bases and J lost 2, with 8 bases in between. Germline V CDR1 and CDR2: SGHRS, YFSETQ. The CDR3 has 15 residues. This CDR3 reads CASSLGVAGANVLTF. CDR3 bases: TGCGCCAGCAGCTTAGGCGTAGCTGGGGCCAACGTCCTGACTTTC.

This rearrangement joins TRBV2 to TRBJ2-7, with 10 bases aligning to TRBD1. V was clipped by 4 bases and J by 4 bases; unmatched bases: 7. The germline gives CDR1 SNHLY, CDR2 FYNNEI. This CDR3 region has 15 residues. CDR3 amino acids: CASSGLGQGQYEQYF. The CDR3 nucleotides read TGTGCCAGCAGTGGCCTGGGACAGGGGCAGTACGAGCAGTACTTC.

This clonotype appeared a few times. This chain joins TRBV10-3 and TRBJ2-7; D call uncertain. The CDR3 consists of 15 residues. V dropped 6 bases and J dropped 0 bases, with 15 bases sitting between them. From germline, CDR1 is ENHRY and CDR2 SYGVKD. The CDR3 spells CAIRNRTASSYEQYF. CDR3 nucleotides: TGTGCCATCAGGAATAGGACGGCCAGCTCCTACGAGCAGTACTTC.

V is TRBV20-1 and J is TRBJ2-1; TRBD2 matches at 9 bases. The CDR3 covers 17 residues. Trimming at V came to 1 base and at J to 4 bases, leaving 11 bases not matched to a gene. The V gene's germline CDR1 is DFQATT and CDR2 SNEGSKA (reference sequence). CDR3 loop: CSARGLLAGVSYNEQFF. In DNA, the CDR3 is TGCAGTGCTAGAGGTCTATTAGCGGGAGTGTCTTACAATGAGCAGTTCTTC.

This clonotype was observed many times. The chain carries TRBV29-1 and TRBJ2-6; 12 nucleotides align to TRBD2. There are 16 residues in the CDR3. V dropped 6 bases and J dropped 0; count of bases not matched to a gene: 3. Germline CDR1 reads SQVTM; CDR2 reads ANQGSEA. The CDR3 spells CSVETSGSSGANVLTF. In DNA, the CDR3 is TGCAGCGTCGAGACTAGCGGGAGCTCTGGGGCCAACGTCCTGACTTTC.

This clonotype came up many times. The J gene is TRBJ2-3, the V gene TRBV5-1, with TRBD2 matching 8 bases. Germline V gene data show CDR1 as SGHRS and CDR2 as YFSETQ. The junction had 3 bases not matched to a gene; V was cut back by 2 bases and J by 4 bases. The CDR3 totals 14 residues. The CDR3 DNA reads TGCGCCAGCAGCTTTAGCGGGGCCCCAGATACGCAGTATTTT. Its protein product is CASSFSGAPDTQYF.

The CDR3 loop reads CASSINFGTGGKETQYF. CDR3 DNA: TGTGCCAGCAGCATAAATTTTGGGACAGGGGGCAAGGAGACCCAGTACTTC. The chain couples TRBV7-9 to TRBJ2-5, with 12 nucleotides matching TRBD1. V shed 5 bases and J 5 bases; nucleotides not matched to a gene: 12. Germline CDR1 SEHNR, CDR2 FQNEAQ (reference sequence). This CDR3 contains 17 residues.

This clonotype was observed a few times. J is TRBJ2-3 and V is TRBV11-2; 12 nucleotides match TRBD2. CDR1 and CDR2 from the germline V gene are SGHAT and FQNNGV. The J segment lost 2 bases and the V segment lost 4 bases, leaving 4 bases of the junction unmatched. The CDR3 is 16 residues long. CDR3 amino acids: CASSSGLAGYTDTQYF. CDR3 nucleotide sequence: TGTGCCAGCAGCTCTGGACTAGCGGGATACACAGATACGCAGTATTTT.

This clonotype turned up a few times. The CDR3 reads CASSSIAGVSYNEQFF. The CDR3 DNA is TGTGCCAGCAGTTCCATAGCGGGAGTCTCTTACAATGAGCAGTTCTTC. V gene TRBV27 combines with J gene TRBJ2-1; 9 bases are shared with TRBD2. Germline trimming cut 4 bases from V and 4 bases from J; bases unmatched to any gene: 8. Per the germline V gene, CDR1 is MNHEY and CDR2 is SMNVEV (reference sequence). The CDR3 runs 16 residues.

This clonotype was detected only a few times. The rearrangement links TRBV3-1 to TRBJ1-3; D may be TRBD1 (5 bases). Germline CDR1 LGHDT, CDR2 YNNKEL (reference sequence). V was cut by 0 bases and J by 0 bases, with 12 bases left in between. This CDR3 spans 17 amino acids. The CDR3 DNA is TGTGCCAGCAGCCAAGATGCGGGACCGATCTCTGGAAACACCATATATTTT. Amino acid sequence: CASSQDAGPISGNTIYF.

This clonotype has only a few counts. DNA of the CDR3: TGTGCCAGCAGTCTCACAGGGGGCGATCAGGCTTTCTTT. It translates to CASSLTGGDQAFF. The V call is TRBV27, the J call TRBJ1-1; 9 bases map to TRBD1. CDR1 and CDR2 (germline): MNHEY, SMNVEV (reference sequence). Trimming took 5 bases from V and 11 from J; bases not matched to a gene: 9. CDR3 size: 13 residues.